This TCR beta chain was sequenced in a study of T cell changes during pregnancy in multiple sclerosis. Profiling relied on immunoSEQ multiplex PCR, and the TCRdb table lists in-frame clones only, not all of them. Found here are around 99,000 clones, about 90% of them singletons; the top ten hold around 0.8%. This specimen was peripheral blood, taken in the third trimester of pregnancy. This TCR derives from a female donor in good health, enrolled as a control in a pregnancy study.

The CDR3 DNA is TGTGCCAGCAGCTTATCAGGGGATAACTATGGCTACACCTTC. The encoded protein is CASSLSGDNYGYTF. The rearrangement joins TRBV7-3 to TRBJ1-2; tentatively, D is TRBD1 (6 bases). The CDR3 extends over 14 amino acids. Trimming left V 2 bases short and J 1 base short, with 8 bases between. Germline-derived CDR1 and CDR2 are SGHTA and FQGTGA.